This entry lists 17 T cell receptor beta chains sequenced from one sample in a study of Graves' ophthalmopathy and Graves' hyperthyroidism. RNA transcripts were the template, and TCR beta CDR3 regions were amplified from them. RT-PCR in the first round used HTBI primers; a second-round multiplex PCR followed. TCRdb used MiXCR to reprocess the multiplex PCR reads, holding one entry per CDR3 protein. The sample holds approximately 700,000 distinct CDR3 sequences, about 40% seen once. The material sequenced was peripheral blood. These receptors came from an adult man with Graves' ophthalmopathy.

V is TRBV25-1 and J is TRBJ1-1, with TRBD1 matching 8 bases. V lost 4 bases and J lost 5; bases outside the gene matches: 9. Germline assignment: CDR1 MGHDK and CDR2 SYGVNS. The CDR3 length is 15 residues. The CDR3 protein is CASSGEQGAWTEAFF. CDR3 nucleotides: TGTGCCAGCAGTGGGGAGCAGGGGGCTTGGACTGAAGCTTTCTTT.

This chain connects TRBV2 to TRBJ1-6; TRBD1 matches at 9 bases. From germline, CDR1 is SNHLY and CDR2 FYNNEI. The ends lost 5 bases at V and 7 bases at J; junction bases unmatched: 6. The CDR3 loop spans 15 amino acids. CDR3: CASSFQDRGNSPLHF. The CDR3 coding sequence is TGTGCCAGCAGTTTCCAGGACAGGGGAAATTCACCCCTCCACTTT. Supplemented by reference TRBV2 and TRBJ1-6, the full variable domain reads EPEVTQTPSHQVTQMGQEVILRCVPISNHLYFYWYRQILGQKVEFLVSFYNNEISEKSEIFDDQFSVERPDGSNFTLKIRSTKLEDSAMYFCASSFQDRGNSPLHFGNGTRLTVT.

Only a few counts were recorded for this clonotype. V is TRBV7-9 and J is TRBJ2-5; D call uncertain. The end of the DNA aligns better with TRBJ2-1, so the J call may be wrong. Germline V CDR1 and CDR2: SEHNR, FQNEAQ (reference sequence). The CDR3 contains 12 residues. The CDR3 bases are TGTGCCAGCAGCTTAGGCGACTATGAGCAGTTCTTC. As protein: CASSLGDYEQFF.

The chain carries TRBV24-1 and TRBJ2-3; D not resolved. V lost 0 bases and J lost 4, with 7 bases in between. The V gene's germline CDR1 is KGHDR and CDR2 SFDVKD. This CDR3 is built from 14 residues. The CDR3 sequence: CATSDLSHADTQYF. In DNA form, the CDR3 reads TGTGCCACCAGTGATTTGTCCCATGCAGATACGCAGTATTTT.

The J gene is TRBJ2-7, the V gene TRBV7-9; 12 nucleotides agree with TRBD2. The CDR3 consists of 19 residues. The V gene's germline CDR1 is SEHNR and CDR2 FQNEAQ (reference sequence). After removal of 4 bases from V and 2 bases from J, the junction contained 15 bases not matched to a gene. The CDR3 sequence is CASSSGTSGYHNPTYEQYF. In DNA, the CDR3 is TGTGCCAGCAGCTCCGGGACTAGCGGGTACCACAATCCAACCTACGAGCAGTACTTC. The variable domain in full, with the rest retrieved from reference TRBV7-9 and TRBJ2-7, is DTGVSQNPRHKITKRGQNVTFRCDPISEHNRLYWYRQTLGQGPEFLTYFQNEAQLEKSRLLSDRFSAERPKGSFSTLEIQRTEQGDSAMYLCASSSGTSGYHNPTYEQYFGPGTRLTVT.

About this clonotype itself: The junction differs from germline at one of its ends, possibly a read error. CDR3 bases: TGTGCCAGCAGTGAGGACAGACTATTATTCTTCTCTGGGGCCAACGTCCTGACTTTC. Translation gives CASSEDRLLFFSGANVLTF. The gene calls are TRBV10-3 and TRBJ2-6, with D possibly matching TRBD1 (6 bases). Looked up from germline, CDR1 is ENHRY and CDR2 is SYGVKD. CDR3 length: 19 amino acids.

About this clonotype: A read error may produce the germline difference seen at one junction end. The chain combines TRBV7-8 with TRBJ2-7, with TRBD1 matching over 7 bases. This CDR3 contains 12 residues. CDR1 and CDR2 from the germline V gene are SGHVS and FQNEAQ. The CDR3 sequence is CASSLTGIQQYF. In DNA form, the CDR3 reads TGCGCCAGCAGCTTGACAGGGATCCAGCAGTACTTC.

In its sample, this clonotype was seen many times. The chain carries TRBV7-8 and TRBJ1-5; TRBD1 matches 9 bases. The CDR3 runs to 14 residues. CDR1 and CDR2 (germline): SGHVS, FQNEAQ. V lost 5 bases to trimming and J lost 7 bases; unmatched junction nucleotides: 6. DNA for the CDR3: TGTGCCAGCAGCCCAGGGACAGGGATGCAGCCCCAGCATTTT. It is translated as CASSPGTGMQPQHF.

This clonotype showed up many times. The chain recombines TRBV2 with TRBJ1-2; no definite D call. This CDR3 comprises 13 residues. Germline lookup yields CDR1 SNHLY and CDR2 FYNNEI. V lost 8 bases and J 5 bases, leaving 15 bases between the germline ends. CDR3 in DNA: TGTGCCAGCTCCCGCGGTGGTGGGTATGGCTACACCTTC. Translation: CASSRGGGYGYTF.

This clonotype has just a few counts. The CDR3 DNA is TGTGCCTGGAGTGCCTCGGACGAGCAGTACTTC. Translation gives CAWSASDEQYF. The chain links TRBV30 to TRBJ2-7; D gene ambiguous. This CDR3 is built from 11 residues. CDR1 is GTSNPN and CDR2 is SVGIG in the germline V gene (reference sequence). Between the trimmed V and J ends, which lost 1 base and 5 bases, there was a span of 6 bases.

The V gene is TRBV12-3 or TRBV12-4, the J gene TRBJ1-4; D unresolved. With 6 bases removed from V and 0 bases from J, the gap between germline ends came to 14 bases. The CDR3 sequence is 16 residues long. The CDR3 nucleotides read TGTGCCAGCAGCCCCGGGTGGAGGGCAACTAATGAAAAACTGTTTTTT. It encodes CASSPGWRATNEKLFF.

The chain recombines TRBV2 with TRBJ1-5; 7 bases align to TRBD1. The junction had 7 bases not matched to a gene; V was cut back by 4 bases and J by 7 bases. Germline V gene data show CDR1 as SNHLY and CDR2 as FYNNEI. There are 14 residues in the CDR3. CDR3: CASSVPGGKQPQHF. CDR3 in DNA: TGTGCCAGCAGTGTGCCAGGGGGGAAACAGCCCCAGCATTTT.

About this clonotype itself: This may come from a read error, since a much larger clone is one base off. V gene TRBV5-1 combines with J gene TRBJ1-4, with D possibly TRBD1 on 5 matching bases. V lost 5 bases to trimming and J lost 7 bases, with 15 bases between them. Germline V gene data show CDR1 as SGHRS and CDR2 as YFSETQ. The CDR3 runs to 14 residues. The CDR3 region is CASSRFGASEKLFF. CDR3 nucleotide sequence: TGCGCCAGCAGTAGATTCGGGGCTAGTGAAAAACTGTTTTTT. Full variable domain (missing parts from reference TRBV5-1 and TRBJ1-4): KAGVTQTPRYLIKTRGQQVTLSCSPISGHRSVSWYQQTPGQGLQFLFEYFSETQRNKGNFPGRFSGRQFSNSRSEMNVSTLELGDSALYLCASSRFGASEKLFFGSGTQLSVL.

This clonotype appeared many times. This chain links TRBV2 with TRBJ1-6, with D unclear. Germline CDR1 reads SNHLY; CDR2 reads FYNNEI. The CDR3 contains 13 residues. Trimming removed 7 bases from V and 7 bases from J, with 11 bases in between. CDR3 DNA: TGTGCCAGCACCACGGGGAGGAATTCACCCCTCCACTTT. Its translation: CASTTGRNSPLHF.

This clonotype has at least ten counts. V usage is TRBV19 and J usage is TRBJ1-3, with D perhaps TRBD1 (5 bases). From germline, CDR1 is LNHDA and CDR2 SQIVND (reference sequence). V was cut by 7 bases and J by 3 bases, with 10 bases left in between. This CDR3 has 13 amino acids. In nucleotides, the CDR3 is TGTGCCAGTAATACAGGTGGTGGAAACACCATATATTTT. This codes for CASNTGGGNTIYF.

This clonotype was counted many times. This chain uses TRBV29-1 with TRBJ2-5, with D unresolved. The ends were cut back, 5 bases at V and 5 bases at J, with 9 bases in the middle. This CDR3 contains 11 residues. Germline CDR1 and CDR2: SQVTM and ANQGSEA. CDR3 coding DNA: TGCAGCGTTCATTTGCTGGAGACCCAGTACTTC. Its protein is CSVHLLETQYF.

Many counts were recorded for this clonotype. The J gene is TRBJ2-7, the V gene TRBV20-1; TRBD1 matches at 7 bases. V lost 5 bases to trimming and J lost 2 bases; unmatched junction nucleotides: 6. Looked up from germline, CDR1 is DFQATT and CDR2 is SNEGSKA (reference sequence). This CDR3 is 13 amino acids long. The CDR3 here is CSADDRATYEQYF. CDR3 nucleotides: TGCAGTGCTGACGACAGGGCAACCTACGAGCAGTACTTC.